The entry below describes one T cell receptor beta chain. Its antigen is still unknown. The repertoire was sequenced with immunoSEQ multiplex PCR; TCRdb's copy has only in-frame clones and lacks some. The repertoire holds over 100,000 clones, approximately 92% seen once, with approximately 0.55% in the top ten. This sample is part of a study of OX40 agonist ivuxolimab in advanced cancers. Overall study findings and caveats: Among the nonresponders, some also had low normalized T-cell clonal expansion. Averaging showed that CD8+ T cells had more expanded clones than CD4+ did.

The germline CDR1 and CDR2 sequences are MDHEN and SYDVKM. CDR3 length: 16 amino acids. V lost 2 bases to trimming and J lost 7 bases, with 20 bases between them. The chain combines TRBV28 with TRBJ1-2; D is perhaps TRBD1 (5 bases). The sequence derives from an adult with an advanced solid tumor such as melanoma, head and neck, liver or kidney cancer. This specimen consisted of CD4+ or CD8+ T cells sorted from blood, obtained in a trial of the OX40 agonist ivuxolimab. The CDR3 sequence: CASSLAVGRASGGYTF. DNA of the CDR3: TGTGCCAGCAGTTTAGCTGTGGGACGGGCCTCTGGTGGCTACACCTTC.